Sequencing of this T cell receptor beta chain was carried out in a study of CD8 T cells in ankylosing spondylitis. Regarding the study as a whole: A TCR beta motif made of eight highly homologous variants seemed typical of ankylosing spondylitis blood.

In its sample, this clonotype was seen a few times. Its cognate antigen is unknown. The CDR3 is 16 amino acids. V lost 2 bases, J lost 2 bases, and 15 bases lay in between. The germline V gene has CDR1 LNHNV and CDR2 YYDKDF (reference sequence). TCRdb reprocessed the 5' RACE reads via MiXCR and lists one record per CDR3 protein. The sample has around 130,000 distinct CDR3 sequences; about a sixth are singletons. The genes are TRBV15 and TRBJ1-1, with a possible D match to TRBD1 (5 bases). Source material: blood, either unsorted or a sorted T cell fraction (not recorded which). The receptor was isolated from a male donor with ankylosing spondylitis. The chain's CDR3 is CATSRTFTGTNTEAFF. CDR3 sequence (DNA): TGTGCCACCAGCAGAACTTTTACGGGGACTAACACTGAAGCTTTCTTT.